Included here is one TCR beta chain sequence, with context. Sequencing was performed with immunoSEQ multiplex PCR; in TCRdb, only in-frame clones are kept and a portion is missing. The table includes about 50,000 clones, more than 70% detected once. The CDR3 has 17 amino acids. Per the germline V gene, CDR1 is SGDLS and CDR2 is YYNGEE. V trimming: 4 bases; J trimming: 5 bases; junction bases outside the gene matches: 14. These data come from a study of blood T cell repertoires in COVID-19. Across the whole study: COVID-19 samples, acute and convalescent, were from the United States, Italy and Spain.

Sequenced material: peripheral blood. The sequence was obtained from a man aged 45 to 65 with active COVID-19. The chain uses TRBV9 and TRBJ1-4, with TRBD1 matching 7 bases. CDR3 DNA sequence: TGTGCCAGCAGCTCTGGGACAGTAAACGCCCGAAATGAAAAACTGTTTTTT. It translates to CASSSGTVNARNEKLFF.